The TCR beta chain described here comes from a study of pediatric ulcerative colitis. The CDR3 has 15 amino acids. In germline, CDR1 is SGHRS, CDR2 YFSETQ. V dropped 1 base and J dropped 2 bases, with 9 bases sitting between them. Data came from immunoSEQ multiplex PCR; TCRdb stores just in-frame clones and leaves some out. The sample shows about 60,000 clones, 75% to 90% of them seen only once. Source material: blood. The clonotype was recovered from a boy between 10 and 17 years old who was a control in a study of pediatric ulcerative colitis. The chain combines TRBV5-1 with TRBJ2-2; D is uncertain. CDR3 sequence: CASSLSQLNTGELFF. As DNA, the CDR3 is TGCGCCAGCAGCTTGTCACAGTTAAACACCGGGGAGCTGTTTTTT.